These 20 T cell receptor beta chains came from one sample sequenced in a study of T cells in Graves' hyperthyroidism and ophthalmopathy. Amplification of TCR beta CDR3 regions used RNA as the template. When the TCR CDR3 underwent first-round RT-PCR, the HTBI primer set was used. MiXCR, applied by TCRdb to the multiplex PCR reads, yields one record per CDR3 protein. Counted here are about 640,000 distinct CDR3 sequences, around 20% occurring once; the ten biggest clones make up 30% to 40%. Sequencing was performed on blood. The receptors derive from a man aged 25 to 45 with Graves' ophthalmopathy.

This sequence joins TRBV20-1 and TRBJ1-3; D uncertain. Trimming took off 3 bases at V and 1 base at J, with 22 bases between the two ends. This CDR3 region has 18 residues. Germline assignment: CDR1 DFQATT and CDR2 SNEGSKA (reference sequence). The CDR3 loop is CSASSLQVVGHSGNTIYF. Written as DNA, the CDR3 is TGCAGTGCTAGTTCTCTGCAAGTCGTCGGTCATTCTGGAAACACCATATATTTT.

Ten or more counts support this clonotype. This chain joins TRBV7-9 and TRBJ2-1; 10 bases agree with TRBD2. The length of the CDR3 is 16 residues. CDR1 and CDR2 from the germline V gene are SEHNR and FQNEAQ (reference sequence). V lost 6 bases and J lost 8; bases outside the gene matches: 13. CDR3 in DNA: TGTGCCAGCAGGCCAACGTGGGCTAGCGGGGGCGATGAGCAGTTCTTC. Translated, it gives CASRPTWASGGDEQFF.

The chain is built from TRBV7-3 and TRBJ2-2; no clear D. Germline CDR1 SGHTA, CDR2 FQGTGA. V was pared by 3 bases and J by 11 bases, with 13 bases between. The CDR3 contains 13 residues. CDR3 nucleotides: TGTGCCAGCAGCTTGCGGCTCGGTCGAGAGCTGTTTTTT. Translating gives CASSLRLGRELFF.

The gene calls are TRBV20-1 and TRBJ1-3, with TRBD1 matching over 9 bases. The CDR3 is 14 amino acids. Germline assignment: CDR1 DFQATT and CDR2 SNEGSKA (reference sequence). With V trimmed by 3 bases and J by 8 bases, 8 bases remained unmatched. This chain's CDR3 is CSASPGTGFHTIYF. DNA for the CDR3: TGCAGTGCTAGTCCCGGGACAGGGTTCCACACCATATATTTT.

This clonotype occurred a few times. The chain uses TRBV9 and TRBJ2-3; possibly TRBD2 for D (6 bases). CDR3 size: 16 residues. Germline loops: CDR1 SGDLS, CDR2 YYNGEE. V shed 0 bases and J shed 4 bases, with 15 bases lying between them. CDR3 sequence: CASSVGGGKGADTQYF. The CDR3 nucleotides are TGTGCCAGCAGCGTAGGGGGCGGGAAAGGCGCAGATACGCAGTATTTT.

This rearrangement joins TRBV25-1 to TRBJ1-6, with 8 positions matching TRBD1. The CDR3 totals 15 residues. Trimming cost V 4 bases and J 8 bases; bases outside gene matches: 7. Germline CDR1 is MGHDK and CDR2 is SYGVNS. The CDR3 region has the DNA TGTGCCAGCAGTGCCCCCCAGGGGGCCTATTCACCCCTCCACTTT. This encodes CASSAPQGAYSPLHF.

This clonotype was seen a handful of times. V usage is TRBV28 and J usage is TRBJ2-2; D remains ambiguous. Between the trimmed V and J ends, which lost 5 bases and 7 bases, there was a span of 11 bases. The CDR3 contains 13 residues. Germline V lookup: CDR1 MDHEN, CDR2 SYDVKM. The CDR3 region has the DNA TGTGCCAGCAGTCCTATCGGTTTCGGGGAGCTGTTTTTT. This codes for CASSPIGFGELFF.

This clonotype was counted only a few times. J is TRBJ2-1 and V is TRBV12-3 or TRBV12-4; no definite D call. Between the trimmed V and J ends, which lost 4 bases and 4 bases, there was a span of 20 bases. The CDR3 is 17 amino acids. In DNA form, the CDR3 reads TGTGCCAGCAGTTCCTCTTTCTCGGCGGAGATATACAATGAGCAGTTCTTC. The encoded protein is CASSSSFSAEIYNEQFF.

This clonotype appeared a few times. This sequence joins TRBV28 and TRBJ2-3; D gene uncertain. Germline V gene sequence: CDR1 MDHEN, CDR2 SYDVKM. The CDR3 has 11 residues. Trimming stripped 10 bases from V and 5 bases from J, with 10 bases between. The CDR3 loop is CATSARDTQYF. For the CDR3, the DNA is TGTGCCACCTCCGCGAGAGATACGCAGTATTTT.

This clonotype was detected a few times. The J gene is TRBJ2-1, the V gene TRBV19; 15 bases line up with TRBD2. Germline V lookup: CDR1 LNHDA, CDR2 SQIVND (reference sequence). The trim removed 3 bases at V and 4 bases at J, leaving 10 bases unmatched. The CDR3 contains 19 residues. DNA of the CDR3: TGTGCCAGTAGTATTCGGAGGGGGACTAGCGGGAGGTTTTACAATGAGCAGTTCTTC. This gives the protein CASSIRRGTSGRFYNEQFF.

This clonotype was detected many times. The V gene is TRBV28, the J gene TRBJ1-1, with D possibly matching TRBD1 (5 bases). The V end was cut by 5 bases, the J end by 6 bases, with 10 bases between. This CDR3 has 12 residues. Germline CDR1 reads MDHEN; CDR2 reads SYDVKM. DNA of the CDR3: TGTGCCAGCAGTCAGGGTTCCCCTGAAGCTTTCTTT. This translates into CASSQGSPEAFF.

This clonotype was detected a few times. This chain uses TRBV27 with TRBJ2-7; 8 nucleotides align to TRBD1. The trim removed 2 bases at V and 3 bases at J, leaving 9 bases unmatched. CDR3 length: 16 residues. Germline V gene lookup returns CDR1 MNHEY and CDR2 SMNVEV (reference sequence). This chain's CDR3 is CASSLSLGDRLYEQYF. The CDR3 DNA sequence: TGTGCCAGCAGTTTAAGTTTAGGGGACAGGCTCTACGAGCAGTACTTC.

There are a few counts of this clonotype. J is TRBJ2-2 and V is TRBV12-3 or TRBV12-4; 9 bases agree with TRBD1. After removal of 4 bases from V and 6 bases from J, the junction contained 9 bases not matched to a gene. This CDR3 contains 16 residues. The CDR3 bases are TGTGCCAGCAGTTCACCCCGACAGGGGGTGGCCGGGGAGCTGTTTTTT. Amino acid sequence: CASSSPRQGVAGELFF.

This clonotype was picked up many times. The chain recombines TRBV5-1 with TRBJ2-1; D is perhaps TRBD2 (5 bases). Trimming removed 7 bases from V and 1 base from J, with 6 bases in between. There are 12 residues in the CDR3. CDR1 SGHRS and CDR2 YFSETQ come from the germline V gene. This chain's CDR3 is CASAGSYNEQFF. For the CDR3, the DNA is TGCGCCAGCGCGGGTTCCTACAATGAGCAGTTCTTC.

There are many counts of this clonotype. V is TRBV28 and J is TRBJ2-7; 9 nucleotides line up with TRBD1. Trimming cost V 6 bases and J 6 bases; bases outside gene matches: 9. Germline CDR1 and CDR2: MDHEN and SYDVKM. The length of the CDR3 is 14 residues. The CDR3 DNA is TGTGCCAGCAGGGAGGGACAGGGCCTCGCCGAGCAGTACTTC. Translation: CASREGQGLAEQYF. The complete variable domain, with remaining parts taken from reference TRBV28 and TRBJ2-7, reads DVKVTQSSRYLVKRTGEKVFLECVQDMDHENMFWYRQDPGLGLRLIYFSYDVKMKEKGDIPEGYSVSREKKERFSLILESASTNQTSMYLCASREGQGLAEQYFGPGTRLTVT.

This sequence joins TRBV24-1 and TRBJ2-3; D is perhaps TRBD1 (5 bases). CDR3 length equals 16 residues. Trimming shortened V by 5 bases and J by 0 bases, and 14 bases separated the two germline ends. Germline assignment: CDR1 KGHDR and CDR2 SFDVKD. The CDR3 DNA follows: TGTGCCACCAGTGGGGGCTATCCCCTAAGCACAGATACGCAGTATTTT. This encodes CATSGGYPLSTDTQYF.

This clonotype was observed a few times. The rearrangement uses TRBV30 and TRBJ1-5; no clear D. Trimming cost V 1 base and J 6 bases, with 13 bases left between them. CDR1 and CDR2 from the germline V gene are GTSNPN and SVGIG (reference sequence). The CDR3 contains 14 residues. CDR3 in DNA: TGTGCCTGGAGTGGGAAAGGTTCTGTTCAGCCCCAGCATTTT. Protein: CAWSGKGSVQPQHF.

This clonotype was detected many times. This rearrangement joins TRBV7-6 to TRBJ2-5; possible D gene TRBD2, 6 bases. Trimming took 3 bases from V and 2 from J, leaving 13 bases between them. Germline V lookup: CDR1 SGHVS, CDR2 FNYEAQ. This CDR3 contains 15 residues. CDR3: CASSFSPGLQETQYF. CDR3 in DNA: TGTGCCAGCAGCTTTTCCCCCGGACTACAAGAGACCCAGTACTTC.

The rearrangement links TRBV28 to TRBJ2-1; D unclear. Trimming shortened V by 5 bases and J by 5 bases, and 4 bases separated the two germline ends. The CDR3 runs 11 residues. Germline CDR1 reads MDHEN; CDR2 reads SYDVKM. The CDR3 reads CASSGNNEQFF. In DNA form, the CDR3 reads TGTGCCAGCAGTGGAAACAATGAGCAGTTCTTC.

This clonotype was counted a single time. This chain uses TRBV19 with TRBJ2-7; 8 bases fit TRBD2. The J segment lost 0 bases and the V segment lost 5 bases, leaving 3 bases of the junction unmatched. In germline, CDR1 is LNHDA, CDR2 SQIVND (reference sequence). This CDR3 has 14 residues. The CDR3, as DNA: TGTGCCAGTAGTGCCGGGAGGGGCTCCTACGAGCAGTACTTC. This codes for CASSAGRGSYEQYF. The variable domain in full, with the rest retrieved from reference TRBV19 and TRBJ2-7, is DGGITQSPKYLFRKEGQNVTLSCEQNLNHDAMYWYRQDPGQGLRLIYYSQIVNDFQKGDIAEGYSVSREKKESFPLTVTSAQKNPTAFYLCASSAGRGSYEQYFGPGTRLTVT.